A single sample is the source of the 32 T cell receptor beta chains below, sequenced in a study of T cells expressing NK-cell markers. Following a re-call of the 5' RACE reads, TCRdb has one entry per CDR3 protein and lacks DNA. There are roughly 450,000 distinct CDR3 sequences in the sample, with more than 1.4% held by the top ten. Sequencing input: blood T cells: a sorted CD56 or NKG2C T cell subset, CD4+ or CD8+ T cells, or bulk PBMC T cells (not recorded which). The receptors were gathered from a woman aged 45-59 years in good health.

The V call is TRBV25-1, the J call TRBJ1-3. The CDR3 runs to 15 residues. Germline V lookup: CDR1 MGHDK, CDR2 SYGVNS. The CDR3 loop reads CASTFHGPAGNTIYF.

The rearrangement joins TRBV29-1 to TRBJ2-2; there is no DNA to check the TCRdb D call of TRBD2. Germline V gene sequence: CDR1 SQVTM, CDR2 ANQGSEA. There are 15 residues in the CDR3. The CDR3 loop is CSVGGGEGDTGELFF.

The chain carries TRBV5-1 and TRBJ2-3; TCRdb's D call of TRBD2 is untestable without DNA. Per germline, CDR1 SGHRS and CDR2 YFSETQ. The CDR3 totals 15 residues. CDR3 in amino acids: CASSFPLAETDTQYF.

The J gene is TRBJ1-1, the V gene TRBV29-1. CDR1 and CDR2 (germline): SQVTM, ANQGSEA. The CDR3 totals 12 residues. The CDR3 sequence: CSALEPYTEAFF.

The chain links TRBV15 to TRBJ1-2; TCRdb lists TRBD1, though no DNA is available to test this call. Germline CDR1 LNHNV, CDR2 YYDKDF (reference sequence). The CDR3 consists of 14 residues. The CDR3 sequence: CATSRERGVRGYTF.

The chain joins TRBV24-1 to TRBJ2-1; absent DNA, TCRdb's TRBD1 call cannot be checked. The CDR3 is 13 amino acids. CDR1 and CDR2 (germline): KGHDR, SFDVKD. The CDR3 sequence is CATSADSYNEQFF.

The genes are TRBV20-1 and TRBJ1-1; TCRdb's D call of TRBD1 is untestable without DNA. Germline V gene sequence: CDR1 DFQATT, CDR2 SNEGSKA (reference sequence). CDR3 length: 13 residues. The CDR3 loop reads CSAWTGEGAEAFF.

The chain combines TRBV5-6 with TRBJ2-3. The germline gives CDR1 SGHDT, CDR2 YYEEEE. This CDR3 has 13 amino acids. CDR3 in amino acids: CASSSIAADTQYF.

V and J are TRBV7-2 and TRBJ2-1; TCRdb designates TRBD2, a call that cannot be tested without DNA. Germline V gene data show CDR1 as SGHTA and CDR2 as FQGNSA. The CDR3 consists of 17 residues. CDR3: CASSGRTSGRGNNEQFF.

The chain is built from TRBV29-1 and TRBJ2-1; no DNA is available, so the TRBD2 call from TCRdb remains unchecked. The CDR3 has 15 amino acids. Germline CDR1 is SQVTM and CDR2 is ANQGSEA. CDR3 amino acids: CSVFPSGSRYNEQFF.

The CDR3 region is CASSSLQGGETQYF. V is TRBV5-5 and J is TRBJ2-5; TCRdb selects TRBD1, and the lack of DNA leaves this call unchecked. The CDR3 length is 14 residues. Germline V gene lookup returns CDR1 SGHKS and CDR2 YYEKEE (reference sequence).

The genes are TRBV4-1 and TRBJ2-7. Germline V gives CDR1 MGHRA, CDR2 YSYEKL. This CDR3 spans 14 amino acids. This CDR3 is CASSRYTDEPEQYF.

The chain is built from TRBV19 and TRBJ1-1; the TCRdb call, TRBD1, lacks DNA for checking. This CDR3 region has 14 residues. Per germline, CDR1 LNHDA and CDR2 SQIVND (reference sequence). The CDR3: CASSTARGRTEAFF.

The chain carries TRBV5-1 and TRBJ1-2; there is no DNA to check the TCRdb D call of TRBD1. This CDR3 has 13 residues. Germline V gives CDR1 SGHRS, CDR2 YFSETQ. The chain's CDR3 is CASSLTGHLGYTF.

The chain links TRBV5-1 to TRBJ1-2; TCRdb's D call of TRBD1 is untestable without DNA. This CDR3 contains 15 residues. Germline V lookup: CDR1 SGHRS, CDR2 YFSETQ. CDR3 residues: CASSSTTGSVYGYTF.

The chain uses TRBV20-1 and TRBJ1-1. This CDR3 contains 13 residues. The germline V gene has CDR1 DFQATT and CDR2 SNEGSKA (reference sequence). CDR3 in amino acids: CSARDPSNAEAFF.

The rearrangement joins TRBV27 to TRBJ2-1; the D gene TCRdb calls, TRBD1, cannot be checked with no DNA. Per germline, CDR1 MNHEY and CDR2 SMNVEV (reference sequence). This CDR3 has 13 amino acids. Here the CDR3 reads CASSFFTGNEQFF.

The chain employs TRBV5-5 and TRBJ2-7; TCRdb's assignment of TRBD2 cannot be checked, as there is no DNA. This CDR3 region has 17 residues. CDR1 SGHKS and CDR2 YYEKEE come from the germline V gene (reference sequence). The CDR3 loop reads CASSPGLFQTSGSEQYF.

CDR3 amino acids: CASSLLAGGPGAKNIQYF. The gene calls are TRBV5-1 and TRBJ2-4; no DNA is available, so the TRBD2 call from TCRdb remains unchecked. The CDR3 covers 18 residues. Germline values: CDR1 SGHRS, CDR2 YFSETQ.

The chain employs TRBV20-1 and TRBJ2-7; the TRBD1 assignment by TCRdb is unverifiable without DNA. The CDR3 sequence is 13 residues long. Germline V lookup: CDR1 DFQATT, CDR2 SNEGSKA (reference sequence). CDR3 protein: CSARSPASYEQYF.

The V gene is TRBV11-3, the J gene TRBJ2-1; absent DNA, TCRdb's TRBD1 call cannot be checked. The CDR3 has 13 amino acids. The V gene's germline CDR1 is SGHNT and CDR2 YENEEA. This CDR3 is CASSSGQGYEQFF.

CDR3 in amino acids: CASRRLAGGTDTQYF. The chain links TRBV12-3 or TRBV12-4 to TRBJ2-3; TCRdb picks TRBD2, but there is no DNA to check that call. This CDR3 comprises 15 residues.

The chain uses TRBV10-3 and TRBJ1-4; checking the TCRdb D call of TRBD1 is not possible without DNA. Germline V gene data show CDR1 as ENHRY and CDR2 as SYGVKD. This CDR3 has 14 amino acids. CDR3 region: CAIGQGAANEKLFF.

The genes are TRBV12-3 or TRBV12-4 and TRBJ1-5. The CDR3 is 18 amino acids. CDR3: CASSFGSMVSFSNQPQHF.

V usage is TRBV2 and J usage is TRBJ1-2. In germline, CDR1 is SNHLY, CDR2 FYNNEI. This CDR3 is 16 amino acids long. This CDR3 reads CASSDSHMVDNYGYTF. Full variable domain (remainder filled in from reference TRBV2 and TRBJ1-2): EPEVTQTPSHQVTQMGQEVILRCVPISNHLYFYWYRQILGQKVEFLVSFYNNEISEKSEIFDDQFSVERPDGSNFTLKIRSTKLEDSAMYFCASSDSHMVDNYGYTFGSGTRLTVV.

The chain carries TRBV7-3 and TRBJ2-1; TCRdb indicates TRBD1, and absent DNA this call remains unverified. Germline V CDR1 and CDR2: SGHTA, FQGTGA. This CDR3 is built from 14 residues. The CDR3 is CASSPDRVSNEQFF.

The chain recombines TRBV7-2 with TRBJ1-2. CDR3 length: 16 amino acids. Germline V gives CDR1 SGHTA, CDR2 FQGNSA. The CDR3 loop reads CASSLGWGRQNYGYTF. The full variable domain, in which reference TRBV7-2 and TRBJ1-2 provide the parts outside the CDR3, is GAGVSQSPSNKVTEKGKDVELRCDPISGHTALYWYRQSLGQGLEFLIYFQGNSAPDKSGLPSDRFSAERTGGSVSTLTIQRTQQEDSAVYLCASSLGWGRQNYGYTFGSGTRLTVV.

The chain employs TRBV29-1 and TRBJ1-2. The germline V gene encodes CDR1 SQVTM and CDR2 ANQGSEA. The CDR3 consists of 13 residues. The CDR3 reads CSVEPQANYGYTF.

The CDR3 spells CASSDGQPYGNSPLHF. The rearrangement links TRBV6-1 to TRBJ1-6; TCRdb proposes TRBD1, but this gene call is untestable without DNA. Germline V gives CDR1 MNHNS, CDR2 SASEGT. This CDR3 spans 16 amino acids.

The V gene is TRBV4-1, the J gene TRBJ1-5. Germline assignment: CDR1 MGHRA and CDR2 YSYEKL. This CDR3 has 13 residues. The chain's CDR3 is CASSQVLLEPQHF.

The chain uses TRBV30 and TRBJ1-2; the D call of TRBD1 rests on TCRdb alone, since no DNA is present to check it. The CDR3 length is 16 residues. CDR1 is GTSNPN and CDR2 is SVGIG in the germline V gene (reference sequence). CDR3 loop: CAWGRAGQAANYGYTF.

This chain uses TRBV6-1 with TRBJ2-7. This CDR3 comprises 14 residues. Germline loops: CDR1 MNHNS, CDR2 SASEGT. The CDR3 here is CASIRTLGPYEQYF.